These 26 T cell receptor beta chains share one sample of origin, sequenced in a study of cytomegalovirus exposure and HLA in healthy donors. The PCR used 60 Vbeta and 13 Jbeta primers. Sequencing used immunoSEQ multiplex PCR; TCRdb keeps in-frame clones, though not all of them. The sample comprises 65,000 or so clones, roughly 80% of which are singletons, and around 2.9% rests with the top ten. Sample: PBMCs. The receptors originated from a girl aged 10-17 years in good health and CMV-seropositive.

The chain uses TRBV29-1 and TRBJ1-1, with D unresolved. This CDR3 is built from 12 residues. Trimming took 4 bases from V and 5 from J, leaving 11 bases between them. The germline gives CDR1 SQVTM, CDR2 ANQGSEA. CDR3 sequence (DNA): TGCAGCGTTGGAGGGATTGGTACTGAAGCTTTCTTT. It is translated as CSVGGIGTEAFF.

The chain carries TRBV19 and TRBJ2-1; perhaps TRBD2 as D (5 bases). CDR3 length equals 13 residues. The germline V gene encodes CDR1 LNHDA and CDR2 SQIVND (reference sequence). The V and J ends lost 5 bases and 6 bases respectively, with 11 bases between them. The CDR3, as DNA: TGTGCCAGTAGTCCGGGGTTGGGCAATGAGCAGTTCTTC. Translating it yields CASSPGLGNEQFF.

The V gene is TRBV7-9, the J gene TRBJ2-5; TRBD2 matches 8 bases. Germline lookup yields CDR1 SEHNR and CDR2 FQNEAQ (reference sequence). This CDR3 region has 15 residues. V lost 7 bases, J lost 5 bases, and 12 bases stayed unmatched. In nucleotides, the CDR3 is TGTGCCAGCAACCCTTTGACTAGCGCACAGGAGACCCAGTACTTC. It yields the protein CASNPLTSAQETQYF. Full variable domain (remainder filled in from reference TRBV7-9 and TRBJ2-5): DTGVSQNPRHKITKRGQNVTFRCDPISEHNRLYWYRQTLGQGPEFLTYFQNEAQLEKSRLLSDRFSAERPKGSFSTLEIQRTEQGDSAMYLCASNPLTSAQETQYFGPGTRLLVL.

The table lists this clone with a few counts. This chain connects TRBV5-8 to TRBJ2-6; a weak D match, TRBD1 (6 bases). Germline CDR1 and CDR2: SGHTS and YDEGEE. Trimming pared 4 bases from V and 0 bases from J, leaving 14 bases between. The CDR3 spans 17 residues. DNA of the CDR3: TGTGCCAGCAGCAAGACTACGGACAGCTCTGGGGCCAACGTCCTGACTTTC. Translated: CASSKTTDSSGANVLTF.

The chain combines TRBV14 with TRBJ1-6; D is unclear. Looked up from germline, CDR1 is SGHDN and CDR2 is FVKESK. CDR3 length: 12 amino acids. Trimming stripped 1 base from V and 14 bases from J, with 9 bases between. CDR3 protein: CASSQAPGALHF. DNA of the CDR3: TGTGCCAGCAGCCAAGCCCCCGGGGCCCTCCACTTT.

V gene TRBV13 combines with J gene TRBJ2-7; 7 nucleotides match TRBD1. The CDR3 runs 15 residues. The ends lost 0 bases at V and 2 bases at J; junction bases unmatched: 4. Per the germline V gene, CDR1 is PRHDT and CDR2 is FYEKMQ (reference sequence). CDR3 in amino acids: CASSLGGGFTYEQYF. DNA for the CDR3: TGTGCCAGCAGCTTAGGAGGGGGCTTCACCTACGAGCAGTACTTC.

V gene TRBV6-5 combines with J gene TRBJ1-6; TRBD1 agrees at 9 bases. Germline CDR1 MNHEY, CDR2 SVGAGI. The CDR3 is made up of 14 amino acids. Trimming took 6 bases from V and 11 from J; bases not matched to a gene: 8. The CDR3 region is CASRRQGVSTPLHF. The CDR3 DNA sequence: TGTGCCAGCAGACGACAGGGGGTCTCGACACCCCTCCACTTT.

The J gene is TRBJ1-5, the V gene TRBV10-3; D possibly corresponds to TRBD1 (5 bases). The CDR3 spans 12 residues. V was trimmed by 6 bases and J by 4 bases, leaving 7 bases between them. From germline, CDR1 is ENHRY and CDR2 SYGVKD. The CDR3 nucleotides read TGTGCCATCAGACAGGCAAATCAGCCCCAGCATTTT. Protein: CAIRQANQPQHF.

The rearrangement joins TRBV6-5 to TRBJ2-7; the D gene is possibly TRBD2 (6 bases). From germline, CDR1 is MNHEY and CDR2 SVGAGI. This CDR3 has 13 residues. Trimming removed 6 bases at V and 4 bases at J, with 13 bases between. CDR3 sequence (DNA): TGTGCCAGCAGACGCGGGATTTCGTACGAGCAGTACTTC. Translated, it gives CASRRGISYEQYF.

This chain uses TRBV6-5 with TRBJ2-7; 10 nucleotides match TRBD1. This CDR3 spans 15 amino acids. Looked up from germline, CDR1 is MNHEY and CDR2 is SVGAGI. V was pared by 3 bases and J by 7 bases, with 9 bases of the junction left unmatched. CDR3 coding DNA: TGTGCCAGCAGTTATCCCGGGACAGGGGAAGGGGAGCAGTACTTC. Protein product: CASSYPGTGEGEQYF.

This chain connects TRBV7-2 to TRBJ1-2; D is perhaps TRBD1 (6 bases). The germline CDR1 and CDR2 sequences are SGHTA and FQGNSA. The CDR3 has 14 amino acids. V lost 1 base to trimming and J lost 3 bases, with 9 bases between them. Here the CDR3 reads CASSLEGTHYGYTF. The CDR3 nucleotides read TGTGCCAGCAGCTTAGAAGGGACACACTATGGCTACACCTTC.

The chain joins TRBV7-9 to TRBJ1-1, with 10 bases identical to TRBD1. The CDR3 covers 14 residues. Germline assignment: CDR1 SEHNR and CDR2 FQNEAQ (reference sequence). V gave up 5 bases and J gave up 4 bases; unmatched junction bases: 4. The CDR3 nucleotides read TGTGCCAGCAGCCGGGACAGGGGTCCCACTGAAGCTTTCTTT. Translating gives CASSRDRGPTEAFF. The full variable domain, completed using reference TRBV7-9 and TRBJ1-1, is DTGVSQNPRHKITKRGQNVTFRCDPISEHNRLYWYRQTLGQGPEFLTYFQNEAQLEKSRLLSDRFSAERPKGSFSTLEIQRTEQGDSAMYLCASSRDRGPTEAFFGQGTRLTVV.

The chain combines TRBV2 with TRBJ2-5, with TRBD2 identical over 7 bases. The CDR3 sequence is 15 residues long. The germline CDR1 and CDR2 sequences are SNHLY and FYNNEI. Trimming removed 2 bases from V and 3 bases from J; junction bases left unmatched: 6. CDR3: CASSERPAGKETQYF. In DNA, the CDR3 is TGTGCCAGCAGTGAACGCCCAGCGGGGAAAGAGACCCAGTACTTC. The full variable domain, completed using reference TRBV2 and TRBJ2-5, is EPEVTQTPSHQVTQMGQEVILRCVPISNHLYFYWYRQILGQKVEFLVSFYNNEISEKSEIFDDQFSVERPDGSNFTLKIRSTKLEDSAMYFCASSERPAGKETQYFGPGTRLLVL.

V and J are TRBV7-9 and TRBJ2-6, with D uncertain. The CDR3 covers 13 residues. Trimming removed 11 bases from V and 0 bases from J, with 8 bases in between. Germline V gives CDR1 SEHNR, CDR2 FQNEAQ (reference sequence). The CDR3 DNA is TGTGCCGACCGGAGCTCTGGGGCCAACGTCCTGACTTTC. This encodes CADRSSGANVLTF. Combining the CDR3 with reference TRBV7-9 and TRBJ2-6 gives the whole variable domain DTGVSQNPRHKITKRGQNVTFRCDPISEHNRLYWYRQTLGQGPEFLTYFQNEAQLEKSRLLSDRFSAERPKGSFSTLEIQRTEQGDSAMYLCADRSSGANVLTFGAGSRLTVL.

The chain couples TRBV2 to TRBJ2-2; tentative D call: TRBD2 (8 bases). Between the trimmed V and J ends, which lost 9 bases and 7 bases, there was a span of 18 bases. This CDR3 is built from 14 residues. Per germline, CDR1 SNHLY and CDR2 FYNNEI. In DNA form, the CDR3 reads TGTGCCAGTCGACGGGAGGGGGCGGGCGGGGAGCTGTTTTTT. This encodes CASRREGAGGELFF.

The gene calls are TRBV7-8 and TRBJ2-7, with D possibly being TRBD2 (6 bases). Trimming left V 2 bases short and J 0 bases short, with 11 bases between. The CDR3 extends over 15 amino acids. The germline V gene encodes CDR1 SGHVS and CDR2 FQNEAQ. The CDR3 DNA is TGTGCCAGCAGCTTAATAGCGGATAGCTCCTACGAGCAGTACTTC. Translation gives CASSLIADSSYEQYF.

The CDR3 is CASSLEGTRETQYF. The CDR3 coding sequence is TGTGCCAGCAGCTTGGAGGGCACTAGGGAGACCCAGTACTTC. The gene calls are TRBV5-4 and TRBJ2-5, with D tentatively TRBD2 (5 bases). V lost 0 bases to trimming and J lost 5 bases, with 11 bases between them. Germline loops: CDR1 SGHNT, CDR2 YYREEE (reference sequence). This CDR3 is built from 14 residues.

This chain links TRBV2 with TRBJ2-7; weak D call: TRBD2 (7 bases). The V gene's germline CDR1 is SNHLY and CDR2 FYNNEI. V shed 4 bases and J shed 1 base, with 11 bases lying between them. The CDR3 has 14 residues. The CDR3: CASSGGRGSYEQYF. DNA for the CDR3: TGTGCCAGCAGTGGGGGGCGGGGGTCCTACGAGCAGTACTTC.

This chain joins TRBV29-1 and TRBJ1-4; 7 positions agree with TRBD1. V was clipped by 3 bases and J by 5 bases; unmatched bases: 6. The germline CDR1 and CDR2 sequences are SQVTM and ANQGSEA. The CDR3 has 14 amino acids. CDR3 amino acids: CSVEAGGANEKLFF. CDR3 in DNA: TGCAGCGTTGAGGCAGGGGGAGCGAATGAAAAACTGTTTTTT.

The CDR3 DNA reads TGTGCCAGCAGTAGCGGGAGCGGGGGAGAGACCCAGTACTTC. Translated, it gives CASSSGSGGETQYF. This sequence joins TRBV6-1 and TRBJ2-5; 8 bases match TRBD2. From germline, CDR1 is MNHNS and CDR2 SASEGT. This CDR3 comprises 14 residues. V was pared by 5 bases and J by 4 bases, with 6 bases of the junction left unmatched.

The rearrangement links TRBV19 to TRBJ2-7; 7 nucleotides agree with TRBD1. Looked up from germline, CDR1 is LNHDA and CDR2 is SQIVND (reference sequence). The trim removed 11 bases at V and 0 bases at J, leaving 10 bases unmatched. CDR3 length: 14 amino acids. CDR3 sequence: CAPRWDRPSYEQYF. DNA for the CDR3: TGTGCCCCCCGATGGGACAGACCCTCCTACGAGCAGTACTTC.

The chain joins TRBV30 to TRBJ1-1; D not resolved. CDR3 length equals 12 residues. Looked up from germline, CDR1 is GTSNPN and CDR2 is SVGIG (reference sequence). V shed 5 bases and J shed 3 bases, with 10 bases lying between them. CDR3 coding DNA: TGTGCCTGGGGAGATACGGACACTGAAGCTTTCTTT. Translation: CAWGDTDTEAFF.

The chain combines TRBV30 with TRBJ2-5; 7 bases are a match to TRBD2. The DNA end is a closer match to TRBJ2-7, so the J assignment may be wrong. Germline loops: CDR1 GTSNPN, CDR2 SVGIG (reference sequence). The CDR3 loop spans 13 amino acids. For the CDR3, the DNA is TGTGCCTGGAACTTAGGCGGGGGTCACGAGCAGTACTTC. It encodes CAWNLGGGHEQYF.

The rearrangement links TRBV7-6 to TRBJ1-1; the D is unclear. The V gene's germline CDR1 is SGHVS and CDR2 FNYEAQ. Trimming shortened V by 0 bases and J by 6 bases, and 8 bases separated the two germline ends. The CDR3 runs to 13 residues. CDR3 sequence: CASSLAGSSEAFF. As DNA, the CDR3 is TGTGCCAGCAGCTTAGCGGGGAGCTCTGAAGCTTTCTTT.

The rearrangement links TRBV5-1 to TRBJ1-2; 8 bases agree with TRBD1. Germline CDR1 is SGHRS and CDR2 is YFSETQ. V dropped 0 bases and J dropped 2; count of bases not matched to a gene: 3. The CDR3 sequence is 15 residues long. The CDR3 bases are TGCGCCAGCAGCTTGGGGGACAGGACGAACTATGGCTACACCTTC. It translates to CASSLGDRTNYGYTF.

The table lists this clone with a count of one. V gene TRBV7-2 combines with J gene TRBJ2-1; 9 bases fit TRBD2. V gave up 1 base and J gave up 10 bases; unmatched junction bases: 2. This CDR3 comprises 13 residues. Per the germline V gene, CDR1 is SGHTA and CDR2 is FQGNSA. This CDR3 is CASSLVLAGEQFF. The CDR3 DNA is TGTGCCAGCAGCTTAGTCCTAGCGGGAGAGCAGTTCTTC.